These 9 T cell receptor beta chains were sequenced from one sample in a study listed by TCRdb under 2016. Library method: RT-PCR. Sequencing relied on an Illumina MiSeq. TCRdb applied fastp at Q25 and MiXCR to the public reads, then kept only in-frame beta chains. CDR3 protein duplicates are merged, each entry listing the most common genes and DNA. The sample has hundreds of thousands of distinct CDR3 sequences on record, over 12% of them singletons. The ten largest clones take up about 3.9% of the sample. Input material: memory CD4+ T cells from blood. These receptors all come from a female donor in good health, serving as a healthy control.

This clonotype was counted ten times or more. The chain is built from TRBV27 and TRBJ1-2; D is uncertain. Trimming removed 3 bases from V and 2 bases from J, with 16 bases in between. There are 16 residues in the CDR3. Germline CDR1 MNHEY, CDR2 SMNVEV (reference sequence). This CDR3 is CASSLSAQPQNYGYTF. Written as DNA, the CDR3 is TGTGCCAGCAGTTTGTCGGCTCAGCCCCAAAACTATGGCTACACCTTC.

The genes are TRBV5-1 and TRBJ1-2; TRBD1 aligns across 9 bases. V gave up 4 bases and J gave up 8 bases; unmatched junction bases: 6. This CDR3 is built from 13 residues. Germline V gives CDR1 SGHRS, CDR2 YFSETQ. CDR3 bases: TGCGCCAGCAGCCCCGGGACAGGGCACGGCTACACCTTC. Encoded protein: CASSPGTGHGYTF.

Many counts were recorded for this clonotype. The rearrangement links TRBV7-9 to TRBJ1-1; TRBD1 aligns across 7 bases. The V and J ends lost 3 bases and 2 bases, in that order; junction bases with no gene match: 3. The germline CDR1 and CDR2 sequences are SEHNR and FQNEAQ (reference sequence). The CDR3 spans 14 residues. The CDR3 region is CASSLGQKNTEAFF. CDR3 coding DNA: TGTGCCAGCAGCTTGGGACAGAAAAACACTGAAGCTTTCTTT.

J is TRBJ1-1 and V is TRBV3-1, with D perhaps TRBD1 (5 bases). The CDR3 is 12 amino acids. CDR1 is LGHDT and CDR2 is YNNKEL in the germline V gene (reference sequence). V was trimmed by 2 bases and J by 11 bases, leaving 12 bases between them. Written as DNA, the CDR3 is TGTGCCAGCAGCCAACGGGGGGATAAGGCTTTCTTT. Translation gives CASSQRGDKAFF.

This clonotype showed up many times. This rearrangement joins TRBV6-2 or TRBV6-3 to TRBJ2-4, with D perhaps matching TRBD1 (6 bases). Germline lookup yields CDR1 MNHEY and CDR2 SVGEGT. Trimming removed 4 bases at V and 9 bases at J, with 13 bases between. CDR3 size: 13 residues. CDR3 residues: CASSFGQLTIQYF. The CDR3 DNA follows: TGTGCCAGCAGTTTCGGACAGCTGACCATTCAGTACTTC.

This clonotype was seen repeatedly, ten times or more. This chain links TRBV5-1 with TRBJ2-1; D is ambiguous. The length of the CDR3 is 13 residues. Germline V lookup: CDR1 SGHRS, CDR2 YFSETQ. V lost 4 bases, J lost 6 bases, and 11 bases lay in between. CDR3 in DNA: TGCGCCAGCAGCCCCCCGGGTTTCAATGAGCAGTTCTTC. This encodes CASSPPGFNEQFF.

The V and J genes are TRBV5-1 and TRBJ2-2, with 9 bases matching TRBD1. The V segment lost 4 bases and the J segment 2 bases; nucleotides outside the gene matches: 12. The CDR3 covers 18 residues. In germline, CDR1 is SGHRS, CDR2 YFSETQ. The CDR3 DNA sequence: TGCGCCAGCAGCAGGCGGAGAACAGGGGGCCCAAACACCGGGGAGCTGTTTTTT. This gives the protein CASSRRRTGGPNTGELFF.

The chain combines TRBV6-5 with TRBJ2-7, with 8 bases that match TRBD1. CDR3 length: 18 residues. Per the germline V gene, CDR1 is MNHEY and CDR2 is SVGAGI. V was pared by 3 bases and J by 3 bases, with 16 bases of the junction left unmatched. The CDR3 region is CASSYGWTGFANIYEQYF. The CDR3 DNA follows: TGTGCCAGCAGTTATGGGTGGACAGGGTTCGCTAATATCTACGAGCAGTACTTC.

The chain's CDR3 is CASSTGQSSTDTQYF. The DNA of the CDR3 is TGTGCCAGCAGCACCGGACAGTCGAGCACAGATACGCAGTATTTT. V usage is TRBV9 and J usage is TRBJ2-3, with D perhaps TRBD1 (6 bases). Trimming cost V 4 bases and J 0 bases, with 12 bases left between them. The CDR3 is 15 residues long. Germline CDR1 and CDR2: SGDLS and YYNGEE.